This T cell receptor (beta chain) was found in a study of blood T cell repertoires in COVID-19. Looking at the study overall: Sources were T cells, B-cell-depleted T cells, or PBMCs; the material itself was cDNA or gDNA.

This clone turned up a few times. As processed by the authors: Nucleated cell number was recorded as an estimate derived from reference gene primer amplification. Sequencing used immunoSEQ multiplex PCR; TCRdb keeps in-frame clones, though not all of them. V and J calls and clone size come straight from that table; D and trimming were deduced from the DNA. In the table there are about 100,000 clones, over 65% of which are singletons. This CDR3 is built from 15 residues. The chain couples TRBV21-1 to TRBJ1-1. TRBV21-1 is assigned pseudogene status. This clonotype was sampled from a human donor in a cohort sampled during active COVID-19. The sequenced sample consisted of peripheral blood. The CDR3 loop reads CASSKAEGCNTEAFF. The CDR3 DNA reads TGTGCCAGCAGCAAAGCCGAGGGTTGCAACACTGAAGCTTTCTTT.